This T cell receptor (beta chain) was captured in a study of T-cell memory formation after mild COVID-19. The V and J ends lost 1 base and 4 bases respectively, with 19 bases between them. The CDR3 sequence is 17 residues long. Looked up from germline, CDR1 is SGHDN and CDR2 is FVKESK. Regarding this clonotype: Its antigen remains unknown.

Whole-study results and caveats: Researchers could not confirm that second-wave clones peaking on day 37 targeted SARS-CoV-2.

TCRdb reprocessed the 5' RACE reads via MiXCR and lists one record per CDR3 protein. The sample carries 450,000 or so distinct CDR3 sequences, 20% to 25% recorded once. V is TRBV14 and J is TRBJ1-2; D gene uncertain. The receptor's source is an adult woman who had mild COVID-19 (a few samples of this study predate the infection). Cell type and time point are not known. The sequenced sample consisted of PBMCs or a T cell subset sorted from them (not recorded which). The CDR3 reads CASSQAGSLRLSYGYTF. The CDR3 nucleotides are TGTGCCAGCAGCCAAGCAGGCTCTTTAAGATTGTCCTATGGCTACACCTTC.